What follows is one TCR beta chain and its context. Its antigen is as yet unknown. With no exception, relapse followed autologous stem cell transplantation in all patients, and brentuximab vedotin exposure varied. Under best response, outcomes were complete response, partial response or progressive disease. Between the trimmed V and J ends, which lost 5 bases and 0 bases, there was a span of 14 bases. CDR3 size: 16 residues. Per germline, CDR1 LNHDA and CDR2 SQIVND (reference sequence). Clones were sequenced by immunoSEQ multiplex PCR, and TCRdb holds only the in-frame ones, with some missing. This sample carries approximately 10,000 clones, 70% to 90% of them seen once, and the ten largest clones take more than 30%. The sample originates from a study of PD-1 blockade in classical Hodgkin lymphoma. General observations from the study: The diversity seen at baseline in complete responders resembled that of newly diagnosed patients.

The sequenced sample was peripheral blood mononuclear cells (PBMCs), obtained at baseline. This TCR derives from a human donor with classical Hodgkin lymphoma. V usage is TRBV19 and J usage is TRBJ1-3, with D unclear. CDR3 region: CASSSWGSSSGNTIYF. In DNA, the CDR3 is TGTGCCAGTAGTTCGTGGGGTTCGAGCTCTGGAAACACCATATATTTT.